The 32 T cell receptor beta chains below come from one sample, sequenced in a study of cytomegalovirus exposure and HLA in healthy donors. Primers included in the PCR were 60 Vbeta and 13 Jbeta primers. Assay used: immunoSEQ multiplex PCR; TCRdb lists only in-frame clones, some missing. Its clone listing holds fewer than 70,000 clones. Material: PBMCs. The receptors derive from a young woman in good health and CMV-seronegative.

The V call is TRBV4-1, the J call TRBJ2-7; tentative D call: TRBD2 (5 bases). Trimming stripped 0 bases from V and 4 bases from J, with 19 bases between. CDR1 and CDR2 (germline): MGHRA, YSYEKL. The CDR3 sequence is 17 residues long. CDR3 coding DNA: TGCGCCAGCAGCCAAGAAGGGCGGGCTCGCACCCTTTACGAGCAGTACTTC. Its translation: CASSQEGRARTLYEQYF.

The chain couples TRBV5-4 to TRBJ2-2; 9 bases agree with TRBD1. The V gene's germline CDR1 is SGHNT and CDR2 YYREEE (reference sequence). The CDR3 consists of 16 residues. The junction had 9 bases not matched to a gene; V was cut back by 4 bases and J by 5 bases. Here the CDR3 reads CASSPWTGARTGELFF. The DNA of the CDR3 is TGTGCCAGCAGCCCCTGGACAGGGGCGAGGACCGGGGAGCTGTTTTTT.

V usage is TRBV9 and J usage is TRBJ2-1; 13 bases fit TRBD2. The CDR3 is 17 amino acids. Germline V gene sequence: CDR1 SGDLS, CDR2 YYNGEE. J lost 0 bases, V lost 3 bases, and 3 bases had no gene match. The chain's CDR3 is CASSGRLAGGSYNEQFF. The DNA for the CDR3 is TGTGCCAGCAGCGGGCGACTAGCGGGAGGCTCCTACAATGAGCAGTTCTTC.

This chain joins TRBV6-4 and TRBJ2-7, with TRBD2 as a possible D gene (5 bases). The length of the CDR3 is 13 residues. Trimming stripped 3 bases from V and 6 bases from J, with 12 bases between. Germline values: CDR1 MRHNA, CDR2 SNTAGT. DNA for the CDR3: TGTGCCAGCAGTGAAGTATGGGAGCGCGAGCAGTACTTC. Amino acid sequence: CASSEVWEREQYF.

The V call is TRBV25-1, the J call TRBJ1-1; the match to TRBD1 covers 11 bases. This CDR3 spans 14 amino acids. CDR1 and CDR2 from the germline V gene are MGHDK and SYGVNS. V gave up 4 bases and J gave up 7 bases; unmatched junction bases: 5. The CDR3 reads CASSARDRGNEAFF. The DNA of the CDR3 is TGTGCCAGCAGTGCACGGGACAGGGGGAATGAAGCTTTCTTT.

V is TRBV15 and J is TRBJ2-2; no reliable D call. The CDR3 spans 15 residues. Trimming stripped 0 bases from V and 10 bases from J, with 15 bases between. CDR1 and CDR2 from the germline V gene are LNHNV and YYDKDF (reference sequence). The CDR3 coding sequence is TGTGCCACCAGCAGAGATGACGGCGGAGTAGAGGAGCTGTTTTTT. Amino acid sequence: CATSRDDGGVEELFF.

The chain carries TRBV7-8 and TRBJ2-5; perhaps TRBD2 as D (5 bases). The V end lost 5 bases, the J end lost 5 bases, and 15 bases lay between the germline ends. Germline lookup yields CDR1 SGHVS and CDR2 FQNEAQ. The CDR3 extends over 14 amino acids. CDR3 bases: TGTGCCAGCAGCCCCCGACTAAATCAGGAGACCCAGTACTTC. Protein product: CASSPRLNQETQYF.

The CDR3 loop is CATAPGDYGYTF. Written as DNA, the CDR3 is TGTGCCACCGCCCCAGGGGACTATGGCTACACCTTC. The genes are TRBV10-3 and TRBJ1-2, with D perhaps matching TRBD1 (6 bases). V lost 10 bases and J lost 3, with 12 bases in between. The CDR3 contains 12 residues. Germline CDR1 ENHRY, CDR2 SYGVKD.

The J gene is TRBJ1-1, the V gene TRBV4-2, with 8 bases that match TRBD1. This CDR3 has 16 residues. CDR1 is LGHNA, CDR2 YNFKEQ, per germline. J was trimmed by 1 base and V by 4 bases; bases with no gene match: 8. CDR3 DNA sequence: TGTGCCAGCAGCCCAAACGTCGGGACAGGGAACACTGAAGCTTTCTTT. Its translation is CASSPNVGTGNTEAFF.

V usage is TRBV29-1 and J usage is TRBJ2-7; 9 nucleotides line up with TRBD1. This CDR3 contains 13 residues. Trimming at V came to 7 bases and at J to 4 bases, leaving 8 bases not matched to a gene. The germline V gene has CDR1 SQVTM and CDR2 ANQGSEA. The CDR3 sequence is CSAAMGQGYEQYF. CDR3 nucleotides: TGCAGCGCCGCAATGGGACAGGGATACGAGCAGTACTTC.

This rearrangement joins TRBV5-5 to TRBJ1-4, with TRBD1 matching 7 bases. Germline-derived CDR1 and CDR2 are SGHKS and YYEKEE (reference sequence). This CDR3 is 15 amino acids long. Trimming removed 2 bases from V and 4 bases from J; junction bases left unmatched: 5. In nucleotides, the CDR3 is TGTGCCAGCAGCTTAGGGACAGCCAATAATGAAAAACTGTTTTTT. It codes for CASSLGTANNEKLFF.

The gene calls are TRBV28 and TRBJ1-1; D gene unclear. Germline CDR1 and CDR2: MDHEN and SYDVKM. V dropped 6 bases and J dropped 6 bases, with 14 bases sitting between them. The CDR3 contains 13 residues. In nucleotides, the CDR3 is TGTGCCAGCAGCCCAACGGACTTGGCTGAAGCTTTCTTT. This sequence encodes CASSPTDLAEAFF.

The rearrangement joins TRBV6-1 to TRBJ1-1; no firm D call. CDR1 MNHNS and CDR2 SASEGT come from the germline V gene. The germline V and J ends were trimmed by 4 bases and 0 bases, with 12 bases remaining between them. This CDR3 is built from 15 residues. CDR3 amino acids: CASSVRPGMNTEAFF. The CDR3 region has the DNA TGTGCCAGCAGTGTTAGGCCGGGGATGAACACTGAAGCTTTCTTT.

V usage is TRBV11-2 and J usage is TRBJ2-1, with a tentative D call TRBD2 (5 bases). This CDR3 has 14 amino acids. CDR1 and CDR2 from the germline V gene are SGHAT and FQNNGV. The V end lost 4 bases, the J end lost 3 bases, and 10 bases lay between the germline ends. The CDR3 DNA reads TGTGCCAGCAGCTCCTCCGGGATCTACAATGAGCAGTTCTTC. Translation: CASSSSGIYNEQFF.

This sequence joins TRBV10-3 and TRBJ1-2; maybe TRBD1 (6 bases). The CDR3 runs 14 residues. CDR1 is ENHRY and CDR2 is SYGVKD in the germline V gene. Trimming stripped 10 bases from V and 4 bases from J, with 19 bases between. The CDR3 DNA is TGTGCCACAAAGGACAGACTCTTTCGCTATGGCTACACCTTC. Translated: CATKDRLFRYGYTF.

The chain couples TRBV29-1 to TRBJ2-3, with D perhaps TRBD2 (6 bases). CDR3 length: 14 residues. Germline V gene data show CDR1 as SQVTM and CDR2 as ANQGSEA. V was trimmed by 6 bases and J by 0 bases, leaving 13 bases between them. The CDR3 protein is CSVAGTWSTDTQYF. CDR3 DNA sequence: TGCAGCGTGGCCGGGACTTGGAGCACAGATACGCAGTATTTT.

The chain has TRBV6-5 and TRBJ2-3; 10 nucleotides agree with TRBD2. Germline CDR1 MNHEY, CDR2 SVGAGI. This CDR3 has 14 residues. V shed 10 bases and J 2 bases; nucleotides not matched to a gene: 6. The CDR3 DNA reads as TGTGCCAACAGGACTAGCGGCGACACAGATACGCAGTATTTT. Its translation is CANRTSGDTDTQYF.

V usage is TRBV9 and J usage is TRBJ2-5; D perhaps matches TRBD2 (6 bases). Trimming cost V 3 bases and J 2 bases, with 14 bases left between them. CDR3 length: 15 residues. The germline V gene encodes CDR1 SGDLS and CDR2 YYNGEE. CDR3 sequence: CASSAGTFGQETQYF. The CDR3, as DNA: TGTGCCAGCAGCGCAGGGACTTTCGGGCAAGAGACCCAGTACTTC.

J is TRBJ1-1 and V is TRBV4-1; D is ambiguous. CDR1 and CDR2 (germline): MGHRA, YSYEKL. The CDR3 spans 14 residues. The ends were cut back, 4 bases at V and 1 base at J, with 10 bases in the middle. The CDR3 region is CASSLPEGNTEAFF. CDR3 in DNA: TGCGCCAGCAGCCTCCCCGAGGGGAACACTGAAGCTTTCTTT.

This chain joins TRBV18 and TRBJ2-7; possibly TRBD1 for D (5 bases). Trimming took off 0 bases at V and 4 bases at J, with 7 bases between the two ends. CDR1 KGHSH and CDR2 LQKENI come from the germline V gene. CDR3 length: 13 residues. DNA for the CDR3: TGTGCCAGCTCACCACCCCAGGGTTACGAGCAGTACTTC. This encodes CASSPPQGYEQYF.

The V call is TRBV5-8, the J call TRBJ2-5, with D maybe TRBD2 (7 bases). The CDR3 spans 15 residues. V was shortened by 1 base and J by 4 bases, with 14 bases between the two germline ends. From germline, CDR1 is SGHTS and CDR2 YDEGEE. The DNA of the CDR3 is TGTGCCAGCAGCTTGCGGTGGGGGGGCCCAGAGACCCAGTACTTC. Protein product: CASSLRWGGPETQYF.

The J gene is TRBJ2-7, the V gene TRBV25-1; possible D gene TRBD1, 6 bases. V lost 5 bases and J lost 6, with 23 bases in between. The germline gives CDR1 MGHDK, CDR2 SYGVNS. CDR3 length equals 16 residues. CDR3 residues: CASSRQTTGSPTEQYF. DNA for the CDR3: TGTGCCAGCAGTCGACAGACGACAGGTTCGCCTACCGAGCAGTACTTC.

The J gene is TRBJ2-7, the V gene TRBV13, with 8 bases fitting TRBD1. CDR1 and CDR2 from the germline V gene are PRHDT and FYEKMQ (reference sequence). This CDR3 is 15 amino acids long. Trimming took 5 bases from V and 2 from J; bases not matched to a gene: 8. This CDR3 reads CASSPGRQGTYEQYF. The CDR3 bases are TGTGCCAGCAGCCCTGGTCGACAGGGGACCTACGAGCAGTACTTC.

The chain couples TRBV7-9 to TRBJ2-7; 9 bases are a match to TRBD1. V dropped 5 bases and J dropped 6; count of bases not matched to a gene: 8. Germline CDR1 SEHNR, CDR2 FQNEAQ (reference sequence). CDR3 length equals 14 residues. The CDR3 bases are TGTGCCAGCAGCCCCTCCGGGACAGGGTCCGAGCAGTACTTC. Translation gives CASSPSGTGSEQYF.

V gene TRBV29-1 combines with J gene TRBJ2-7, with D maybe TRBD1 (7 bases). Germline V lookup: CDR1 SQVTM, CDR2 ANQGSEA. This CDR3 region has 14 residues. Trimming removed 3 bases from V and 0 bases from J, with 12 bases in between. The DNA of the CDR3 is TGCAGCGTTGAGGAGGGGGCCAACTCCTACGAGCAGTACTTC. Amino acids: CSVEEGANSYEQYF.

The genes are TRBV5-4 and TRBJ2-7, with 7 bases fitting TRBD1. CDR1 SGHNT and CDR2 YYREEE come from the germline V gene (reference sequence). This CDR3 comprises 14 residues. Trimming cost V 7 bases and J 2 bases; bases outside gene matches: 9. DNA of the CDR3: TGTGCCAGCCGAATTACAGGGGCGGCCTACGAGCAGTACTTC. Amino acid sequence: CASRITGAAYEQYF.

The chain employs TRBV30 and TRBJ1-5; a weak D match, TRBD1 (6 bases). V was trimmed by 0 bases and J by 3 bases, leaving 18 bases between them. Germline V lookup: CDR1 GTSNPN, CDR2 SVGIG (reference sequence). The CDR3 is made up of 17 amino acids. In DNA form, the CDR3 reads TGTGCCTGGAGTGTAGTTCGGAGGACAGCGCACAATCAGCCCCAGCATTTT. Translated, it gives CAWSVVRRTAHNQPQHF.

J is TRBJ2-1 and V is TRBV5-1; 12 nucleotides line up with TRBD2. The CDR3 contains 15 residues. Trimming cost V 5 bases and J 9 bases; bases outside gene matches: 9. Germline assignment: CDR1 SGHRS and CDR2 YFSETQ. CDR3 nucleotides: TGCGCCAGCAGGAGTGGGACTAGCGGGCCCATTGAGCAGTTCTTC. Protein product: CASRSGTSGPIEQFF.

V and J are TRBV25-1 and TRBJ2-7, with a tentative D call TRBD2 (6 bases). The germline V gene has CDR1 MGHDK and CDR2 SYGVNS. The length of the CDR3 is 12 residues. V was cut by 3 bases and J by 7 bases, with 10 bases left in between. DNA for the CDR3: TGTGCCAGCAGTGATCCGGGGAGGGAGCAGTACTTC. Translation: CASSDPGREQYF.

This sequence joins TRBV5-6 and TRBJ2-7; the D is unclear. The CDR3 has 12 residues. The V end was cut by 0 bases, the J end by 4 bases, with 5 bases between. Germline CDR1 and CDR2: SGHDT and YYEEEE. The CDR3 reads CASSLAVYEQYF. CDR3 bases: TGTGCCAGCAGCTTGGCTGTTTACGAGCAGTACTTC.

V gene TRBV7-2 combines with J gene TRBJ2-1; no firm D call. In germline, CDR1 is SGHTA, CDR2 FQGNSA. The CDR3 extends over 12 amino acids. V was cut by 2 bases and J by 9 bases, with 8 bases left in between. The CDR3 sequence is CASSLFRGEQFF. DNA of the CDR3: TGTGCCAGCAGCTTATTCCGCGGTGAGCAGTTCTTC.

For this clone: This same CDR3 is encoded by further DNA sequences in the sample. CDR3 region: CAWSASPGGGSPLHF. Here the CDR3 DNA reads TGTGCCTGGAGTGCCTCGCCGGGAGGAGGTTCACCCCTCCACTTT. The chain employs TRBV30 and TRBJ1-6; D is ambiguous. The CDR3 runs to 15 residues. Trimming removed 1 base from V and 9 bases from J, with 16 bases in between. Germline V gene sequence: CDR1 GTSNPN, CDR2 SVGIG (reference sequence).